These 10 T cell receptor beta chains were sequenced from one sample in a study of shared clonotypes between healthy human individuals. The assay was immunoSEQ multiplex PCR, and TCRdb's table has in-frame clones only and misses some. This table has some 1,400,000 clones, roughly 95% appearing once. The source material was naive CD4+ T cells sorted from blood. Indicated subset: CD45RA+ positively selected. The receptors derive from a man aged 30-40 years in good health.

The genes are TRBV6-5 and TRBJ2-3, with D uncertain. Germline lookup yields CDR1 MNHEY and CDR2 SVGAGI. Deletions cut 7 bases from V and 6 bases from J, with 8 bases between. This CDR3 has 11 residues. This CDR3 is CASNGVDTQYF. As DNA, the CDR3 is TGTGCCAGCAATGGGGTCGATACGCAGTATTTT.

The chain uses TRBV6-6 and TRBJ2-3; D ambiguous. The V end lost 0 bases, the J end lost 0 bases, and 7 bases lay between the germline ends. Germline V gives CDR1 MNHNY, CDR2 SVGAGI (reference sequence). The length of the CDR3 is 15 residues. Written as DNA, the CDR3 is TGTGCCAGCAGTTACTCGGAGATTAGCACAGATACGCAGTATTTT. Its translation is CASSYSEISTDTQYF.

The chain combines TRBV30 with TRBJ1-2; no clear D gene. In germline, CDR1 is GTSNPN, CDR2 SVGIG (reference sequence). This CDR3 is built from 14 residues. Trimming took 3 bases from V and 8 from J, leaving 19 bases between them. The CDR3 nucleotides read TGTGCCTGGAGATCGGCCGGCTCCTTTAGAGGCTACACCTTC. Amino acid sequence: CAWRSAGSFRGYTF.

The chain recombines TRBV9 with TRBJ2-7; D possibly corresponds to TRBD1 (5 bases). Germline V gene sequence: CDR1 SGDLS, CDR2 YYNGEE. V was clipped by 4 bases and J by 3 bases, with 14 bases between them. The CDR3 length is 14 residues. The CDR3 DNA reads as TGTGCCAGCAGCCCCAGGGCAGGGTTCTACGAGCAGTACTTC. Protein: CASSPRAGFYEQYF. The variable domain in full, with the rest retrieved from reference TRBV9 and TRBJ2-7, is DSGVTQTPKHLITATGQRVTLRCSPRSGDLSVYWYQQSLDQGLQFLIQYYNGEERAKGNILERFSAQQFPDLHSELNLSSLELGDSALYFCASSPRAGFYEQYFGPGTRLTVT.

V and J are TRBV4-1 and TRBJ2-7, with D maybe TRBD1 (5 bases). The CDR3 loop spans 15 amino acids. V was cut by 1 base and J by 2 bases, with 12 bases left in between. Germline-derived CDR1 and CDR2 are MGHRA and YSYEKL. Here the CDR3 reads CASSQVGQVAYEQYF. The CDR3 DNA reads TGCGCCAGCAGCCAAGTGGGGCAGGTTGCCTACGAGCAGTACTTC.

The chain couples TRBV5-1 to TRBJ1-2, with 10 nucleotides matching TRBD1. CDR3 length: 15 amino acids. J gave up 3 bases and V 3 bases, and 5 bases lay outside the gene matches. CDR1 is SGHRS and CDR2 is YFSETQ in the germline V gene. The DNA for the CDR3 is TGCGCCAGCAGCTGGACCGGGACAGGGGACTATGGCTACACCTTC. It codes for CASSWTGTGDYGYTF.

V gene TRBV28 combines with J gene TRBJ2-7, with 10 bases that match TRBD2. CDR3 length: 14 amino acids. CDR1 and CDR2 from the germline V gene are MDHEN and SYDVKM. V trimming: 6 bases; J trimming: 3 bases; junction bases outside the gene matches: 5. Here the CDR3 reads CASRGSGRGYEQYF. The CDR3, as DNA: TGTGCCAGCAGGGGAAGCGGGAGGGGCTACGAGCAGTACTTC.

This clone has a single count. Here the CDR3 DNA reads TGTGCCAGCAGCCATTCCCGGGACTATTCGCGTGAGCAGTACTTC. Protein: CASSHSRDYSREQYF. V is TRBV4-2 and J is TRBJ2-7; 7 bases align to TRBD2. The CDR3 runs to 15 residues. Per the germline V gene, CDR1 is LGHNA and CDR2 is YNFKEQ. With V trimmed by 3 bases and J by 7 bases, 12 bases remained unmatched.

CDR3 sequence (DNA): TGCGCCAGCAGCCAAGGACAACTAGCGGTACAAGAGACCCAGTACTTC. Protein sequence: CASSQGQLAVQETQYF. The chain combines TRBV4-1 with TRBJ2-5; 8 bases are shared with TRBD2. Germline values: CDR1 MGHRA, CDR2 YSYEKL. The CDR3 is 16 residues long. The V segment lost 1 base and the J segment 2 bases; nucleotides outside the gene matches: 6.

This sequence joins TRBV4-3 and TRBJ2-1, with D perhaps being TRBD1 or TRBD2 (5 bases each). The CDR3 sequence is 19 residues long. Germline loops: CDR1 LGHNA, CDR2 YSLEER. V lost 0 bases and J 0 bases, leaving 18 bases between the germline ends. CDR3 bases: TGCGCCAGCAGCCAAGATCTAGGGACGGCCTTTAGCTCCTACAATGAGCAGTTCTTC. Translated: CASSQDLGTAFSSYNEQFF.